Below, 9 T cell receptor beta chains from the same sample are listed, as sequenced in a study of T cells in tuberculosis. Only in-frame clones appear in the TCRdb table, and some are missing; sequencing was by immunoSEQ multiplex PCR. This table holds approximately 60,000 clones, 81% found once. Sorting used thawed, overnight-rested PBMC stained with anti-CD3, a viability dye and GMM-loaded CD1B tetramer. C32 glucose monomycolate from Rhodococcus equi was loaded onto the CD1B tetramers. Input material: CD1b-GMM tetramer-negative cells sorted from PBMCs. These receptors were taken from an adult woman with latent tuberculosis.

The genes are TRBV4-3 and TRBJ1-2, with 11 bases matching TRBD1. The CDR3 extends over 15 amino acids. Losses at the gene ends were 4 bases for V and 8 bases for J; bases not matched to a gene: 9. Germline CDR1 is LGHNA and CDR2 is YSLEER. The CDR3, as DNA: TGCGCCAGCAGCCGAAGCGGACAGGGGGCGCAAGGCTACACCTTC. Its protein product is CASSRSGQGAQGYTF.

The chain couples TRBV2 to TRBJ1-4; tentatively, D is TRBD1 (6 bases). The germline gives CDR1 SNHLY, CDR2 FYNNEI. This CDR3 comprises 14 residues. Trimming pared 5 bases from V and 6 bases from J, leaving 13 bases between. This chain's CDR3 is CASSPQGRHEKLFF. CDR3 in DNA: TGTGCCAGCAGTCCACAGGGTAGGCATGAAAAACTGTTTTTT. Filled out from reference TRBV2 and TRBJ1-4, the complete variable domain reads EPEVTQTPSHQVTQMGQEVILRCVPISNHLYFYWYRQILGQKVEFLVSFYNNEISEKSEIFDDQFSVERPDGSNFTLKIRSTKLEDSAMYFCASSPQGRHEKLFFGSGTQLSVL.

This clone was picked up one time. The gene calls are TRBV7-2 and TRBJ2-5; D is uncertain. The CDR3 loop spans 13 amino acids. CDR1 and CDR2 from the germline V gene are SGHTA and FQGNSA. With 3 bases removed from V and 2 bases from J, the gap between germline ends came to 7 bases. The CDR3 protein is CASSLGYQETQYF. The CDR3 DNA follows: TGTGCCAGCAGCTTGGGCTATCAAGAGACCCAGTACTTC.

J is TRBJ1-1 and V is TRBV5-4, with 11 bases aligning to TRBD1. Trimming took 4 bases from V and 4 from J; bases not matched to a gene: 9. There are 16 residues in the CDR3. The germline gives CDR1 SGHNT, CDR2 YYREEE (reference sequence). CDR3 sequence (DNA): TGTGCCAGCAGCCCTCGGACAGGGGGCGCCGGCACTGAAGCTTTCTTT. This translates into CASSPRTGGAGTEAFF.

The chain uses TRBV28 and TRBJ1-6; TRBD1 matches 7 bases. The CDR3 is 15 amino acids. Trimming at V came to 3 bases and at J to 9 bases, leaving 8 bases not matched to a gene. CDR1 and CDR2 (germline): MDHEN, SYDVKM. CDR3 sequence: CASSFGQAGGSPLHF. DNA of the CDR3: TGTGCCAGCAGTTTCGGACAGGCGGGAGGTTCACCCCTCCACTTT.

The chain employs TRBV10-3 and TRBJ1-2; TRBD1 is a possible D gene (5 bases). CDR1 ENHRY and CDR2 SYGVKD come from the germline V gene. Trimming left V 0 bases short and J 2 bases short, with 7 bases between. CDR3 size: 14 residues. DNA of the CDR3: TGTGCCATCAGTGAGTCCCGGGGGAACTATGGCTACACCTTC. As protein: CAISESRGNYGYTF.

The CDR3: CASSKTGQGYNEQFF. Written as DNA, the CDR3 is TGTGCCAGCAGCAAAACAGGACAGGGCTACAATGAGCAGTTCTTC. The chain joins TRBV21-1 to TRBJ2-1; the table's D call, TRBD1, was not checked against the DNA. TRBV21-1 is listed as a pseudogene. The CDR3 consists of 15 residues.

The chain has TRBV12-5 and TRBJ2-1; TRBD2 might be the D (5 bases). V was pared by 7 bases and J by 2 bases, with 15 bases between. Germline-derived CDR1 and CDR2 are LGHNT and FRNRAP. This CDR3 comprises 15 residues. The CDR3: CASAGIQGAYNEQFF. For the CDR3, the DNA is TGTGCTAGTGCCGGGATTCAAGGCGCCTACAATGAGCAGTTCTTC.

The chain employs TRBV5-1 and TRBJ1-1, with D possibly matching TRBD1 (5 bases). Trimming stripped 1 base from V and 10 bases from J, with 14 bases between. The CDR3 extends over 13 amino acids. Germline V gives CDR1 SGHRS, CDR2 YFSETQ. CDR3 sequence reads: CASSLSSGGGAFF. For the CDR3, the DNA is TGCGCCAGCAGCTTGAGTTCCGGGGGGGGAGCTTTCTTT.